The clone carrying this T cell receptor beta chain was detected only a few times. Antigen unknown. A template switching step contributed a universal primer site, while unique molecular identifiers were present in the cDNA. MiXCR, applied by TCRdb to the 5' RACE reads, yields one record per CDR3 protein. Here the sample spans some 1,600,000 distinct CDR3 sequences, around a third being singletons. These data come from a study of identical twins. Broader study findings: Abundant beta clonotypes from cord blood bore fewer insertions; memory repertoires lacked this pattern.

Sequences were obtained from cord blood. This clonotype was obtained from a newborn girl in good health.

Here the CDR3 DNA reads TGCAGTGCCCGGGACAGGGGCCCTAATCAGCCCCAGCATTTT. This sequence encodes CSARDRGPNQPQHF. The chain is built from TRBV20-1 and TRBJ1-5, with 10 bases fitting TRBD1. V trimming: 6 bases; J trimming: 4 bases; junction bases outside the gene matches: 6. This CDR3 has 14 residues. The germline CDR1 and CDR2 sequences are DFQATT and SNEGSKA (reference sequence).